This entry features one T cell receptor (beta chain) sequence. What it recognizes is unknown. V was trimmed by 8 bases and J by 5 bases, leaving 15 bases between them. Germline V gives CDR1 SGHTA, CDR2 FQGNSA. This CDR3 comprises 13 residues. The authors divided CD4+ cells into CD45RA+ naive and CD45RA-negative memory subsets. The source of the sample is a study of shared clonotypes between healthy human individuals. Overall study results and limits: Naive CD4 clonotype sharing across several donors was around 5.5%. Sampling was confined to blood; repertoires within tissues likely differ. Non-shared clonotypes had lower generation probabilities than clonotypes shared by all four sorted-subset donors.

TCRdb's copy holds only in-frame clones and misses some; the assay was immunoSEQ multiplex PCR. The sample yields 2 million to 2.5 million clones, approximately 94% seen once. The TCR was taken from a man between 18 and 35 years old in good health. The rearrangement links TRBV7-2 to TRBJ1-2; D may be TRBD1 (5 bases). Sequencing was done on a sample of naive CD4+ T cells sorted from blood. Subset in this sample: CD45RA+ positively selected. The CDR3 region is CASGRAGLYGYTF. The DNA of the CDR3 is TGTGCCAGCGGCAGGGCAGGACTTTATGGCTACACCTTC.